This record concerns one TCR beta chain sequence. In the same sample, other DNA sequences code for this CDR3. Germline CDR1 is SGHRS and CDR2 is YFSETQ. This CDR3 is built from 15 residues. The ends lost 3 bases at V and 4 bases at J; junction bases unmatched: 6. This entry comes from a study of blood T cell repertoires in COVID-19. For the study at large: The samples span acute and convalescent COVID-19 from the United States, Italy and Spain. T cells, B-cell-depleted T cells, or PBMCs provided the cDNA or gDNA that served as material.

As processed by the authors: From reference gene primer amplification, estimates of nucleated cell counts were derived. Data came from immunoSEQ multiplex PCR; TCRdb stores just in-frame clones and leaves some out. V and J calls and clone size are copied from that table; D and trimming were computed from the DNA. Here the sample spans roughly 280,000 clones, approximately 86% being singletons. This sequence originates from a man in his forties with active or convalescent COVID-19. Sequenced: peripheral blood. V usage is TRBV5-1 and J usage is TRBJ2-1, with 8 bases matching TRBD1. In DNA, the CDR3 is TGCGCCAGCAGCTCCGGACAGGGTTCGTACAATGAGCAGTTCTTC. Translation: CASSSGQGSYNEQFF.